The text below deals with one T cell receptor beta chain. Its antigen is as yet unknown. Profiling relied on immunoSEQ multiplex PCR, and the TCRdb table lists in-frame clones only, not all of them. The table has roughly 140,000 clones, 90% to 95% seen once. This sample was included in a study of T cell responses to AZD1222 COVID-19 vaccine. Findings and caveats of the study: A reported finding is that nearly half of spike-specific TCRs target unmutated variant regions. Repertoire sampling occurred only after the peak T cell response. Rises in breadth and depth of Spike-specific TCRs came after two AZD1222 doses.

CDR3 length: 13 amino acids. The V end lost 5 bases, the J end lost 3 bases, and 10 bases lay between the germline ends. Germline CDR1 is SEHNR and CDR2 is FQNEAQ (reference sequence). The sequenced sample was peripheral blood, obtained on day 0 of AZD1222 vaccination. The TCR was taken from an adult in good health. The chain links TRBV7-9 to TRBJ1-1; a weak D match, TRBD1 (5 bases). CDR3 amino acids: CASSLQGDTEAFF. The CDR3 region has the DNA TGTGCCAGCAGCCTGCAGGGAGACACTGAAGCTTTCTTT.